The 29 T cell receptor beta chains presented below share a single source sample, sequenced in a study of T cell responses to AZD1222 COVID-19 vaccine. Clones were read by immunoSEQ multiplex PCR, and TCRdb kept only the in-frame ones, dropping some. The top ten hold roughly 1.5% of the sample, which has more than 150,000 clones, roughly 94% seen once. The sample here was peripheral blood, taken 28 days after the second AZD1222 dose. These receptors all stem from an adult who received the AZD1222 COVID-19 vaccine.

This clone was found once. V gene TRBV19 combines with J gene TRBJ2-1, with 9 nucleotides matching TRBD1. The V and J ends lost 6 bases and 7 bases, in that order; junction bases with no gene match: 10. Germline V gives CDR1 LNHDA, CDR2 SQIVND (reference sequence). The CDR3 is 15 residues long. DNA of the CDR3: TGTGCCAGTAGCCGACTCGGGACAGGGTCGAATGAGCAGTTCTTC. Protein product: CASSRLGTGSNEQFF.

The chain has TRBV9 and TRBJ1-3, with D possibly matching TRBD1 (5 bases). The CDR3 is 14 amino acids. CDR1 and CDR2 (germline): SGDLS, YYNGEE. Trimming left V 2 bases short and J 3 bases short, with 9 bases between. CDR3 region: CASSVLGDGNTIYF. The CDR3 region has the DNA TGTGCCAGCAGCGTCCTGGGGGATGGAAACACCATATATTTT.

The rearrangement uses TRBV29-1 and TRBJ1-4, with D tentatively TRBD1 (6 bases). Germline V gives CDR1 SQVTM, CDR2 ANQGSEA. This CDR3 contains 14 residues. Deletions cut 6 bases from V and 8 bases from J, with 19 bases between. The CDR3 is CSVFTTGGGEKLFF. For the CDR3, the DNA is TGCAGCGTCTTTACGACAGGCGGAGGAGAAAAACTGTTTTTT.

V is TRBV5-1 and J is TRBJ2-5, with TRBD1 as a possible D gene (5 bases). Trimming stripped 6 bases from V and 0 bases from J, with 15 bases between. Germline CDR1 and CDR2: SGHRS and YFSETQ. The length of the CDR3 is 15 residues. The CDR3 DNA follows: TGCGCCAGCACAACGTGGGGCGGAAACCAAGAGACCCAGTACTTC. Its translation: CASTTWGGNQETQYF.

The chain couples TRBV18 to TRBJ2-7; 14 bases fit TRBD2. The V gene's germline CDR1 is KGHSH and CDR2 LQKENI. V was pared by 2 bases and J by 5 bases, with 2 bases of the junction left unmatched. CDR3 length equals 15 residues. The CDR3 spells CASSPGTSGSDEQYF. CDR3 sequence (DNA): TGTGCCAGCTCACCAGGGACTAGCGGGAGCGACGAGCAGTACTTC.

The rearrangement uses TRBV5-1 and TRBJ2-1; TRBD2 agrees at 8 bases. Germline trimming cut 1 base from V and 14 bases from J; bases unmatched to any gene: 8. Germline CDR1 SGHRS, CDR2 YFSETQ. This CDR3 is built from 13 residues. The CDR3 reads CASSLLIAGMKFF. The CDR3 nucleotides read TGCGCCAGCAGCTTGTTAATAGCGGGAATGAAGTTCTTC.

The chain recombines TRBV18 with TRBJ1-5; tentative D call: TRBD1 (5 bases). In germline, CDR1 is KGHSH, CDR2 LQKENI. This CDR3 has 15 amino acids. V was pared by 2 bases and J by 0 bases, with 8 bases between. In nucleotides, the CDR3 is TGTGCCAGCTCACCAGTTGGGGCTAGCAATCAGCCCCAGCATTTT. It codes for CASSPVGASNQPQHF.

This clone was seen a few times. This chain joins TRBV18 and TRBJ2-1; D is undetermined. V lost 5 bases and J lost 7, with 9 bases in between. The CDR3 has 12 residues. The germline V gene encodes CDR1 KGHSH and CDR2 LQKENI. The CDR3 sequence: CASSTVGNEQFF. CDR3 nucleotides: TGTGCCAGCTCAACGGTGGGGAATGAGCAGTTCTTC.

J is TRBJ1-1 and V is TRBV5-1; the D is unclear. CDR3 length: 13 residues. CDR1 SGHRS and CDR2 YFSETQ come from the germline V gene. The germline V and J ends were trimmed by 1 base and 1 base, with 5 bases remaining between them. The CDR3, as DNA: TGCGCCAGCAGCTTGTACCCGAACACTGAAGCTTTCTTT. Protein product: CASSLYPNTEAFF.

The genes are TRBV6-5 and TRBJ2-1; TRBD2 matches 8 bases. The CDR3 is made up of 15 amino acids. V trimming: 6 bases; J trimming: 5 bases; junction bases outside the gene matches: 9. Germline V gene sequence: CDR1 MNHEY, CDR2 SVGAGI. The CDR3 loop reads CASRPRGGTDNEQFF. In DNA form, the CDR3 reads TGTGCCAGCAGACCCCGGGGGGGAACGGACAATGAGCAGTTCTTC.

V gene TRBV6-6 combines with J gene TRBJ1-4; D unclear. This CDR3 is built from 13 residues. The germline V gene has CDR1 MNHNY and CDR2 SVGAGI (reference sequence). Between the trimmed V and J ends, which lost 5 bases and 1 base, there was a span of 5 bases. DNA for the CDR3: TGTGCCAGCAGTAAGCGAACTAATGAAAAACTGTTTTTT. Amino acid sequence: CASSKRTNEKLFF.

This chain uses TRBV4-3 with TRBJ2-3; possibly TRBD1 for D (5 bases). The length of the CDR3 is 15 residues. Germline V gene data show CDR1 as LGHNA and CDR2 as YSLEER. Trimming pared 1 base from V and 3 bases from J, leaving 11 bases between. As DNA, the CDR3 is TGCGCCAGCAGCCAAGGGGCAGGGCGGACAGATACGCAGTATTTT. It codes for CASSQGAGRTDTQYF.

The rearrangement joins TRBV6-4 to TRBJ2-3, with 11 bases aligning to TRBD2. Germline CDR1 is MRHNA and CDR2 is SNTAGT. J lost 4 bases, V lost 3 bases, and 3 bases had no gene match. This CDR3 contains 15 residues. In nucleotides, the CDR3 is TGTGCCAGCAGTGATATAGCGGGGGGGCCAGATACGCAGTATTTT. Translation gives CASSDIAGGPDTQYF.

This clone was observed once. CDR3 DNA: TGTGCCAGCAGTTACGTCCTAGCGGCTGATACGCAGTATTTT. Protein: CASSYVLAADTQYF. The chain employs TRBV6-6 and TRBJ2-3; 7 bases line up with TRBD2. CDR3 length equals 14 residues. Germline trimming cut 2 bases from V and 6 bases from J; bases unmatched to any gene: 5. The germline V gene encodes CDR1 MNHNY and CDR2 SVGAGI (reference sequence).

The rearrangement joins TRBV11-2 to TRBJ2-7; 10 nucleotides align to TRBD2. Germline V CDR1 and CDR2: SGHAT, FQNNGV. V lost 4 bases, J lost 4 bases, and 4 bases stayed unmatched. The CDR3 has 14 residues. The chain's CDR3 is CASSSTTSGYEQYF. The DNA for the CDR3 is TGTGCCAGCAGCTCTACGACTAGCGGGTACGAGCAGTACTTC. The variable domain in full, with the rest retrieved from reference TRBV11-2 and TRBJ2-7, is EAGVAQSPRYKIIEKRQSVAFWCNPISGHATLYWYQQILGQGPKLLIQFQNNGVVDDSQLPKDRFSAERLKGVDSTLKIQPAKLEDSAVYLCASSSTTSGYEQYFGPGTRLTVT.

The rearrangement links TRBV19 to TRBJ1-5; 7 positions match TRBD1. The trim removed 5 bases at V and 0 bases at J, leaving 13 bases unmatched. CDR1 is LNHDA and CDR2 is SQIVND in the germline V gene (reference sequence). The CDR3 totals 18 residues. CDR3 DNA sequence: TGTGCCAGTAGTCTACCTCGGGGACAGAGGATTAGCAATCAGCCCCAGCATTTT. This gives the protein CASSLPRGQRISNQPQHF.

This clone was counted between two and nine times. The chain carries TRBV2 and TRBJ1-1, with 10 bases identical to TRBD1. V lost 6 bases to trimming and J lost 1 base; unmatched junction nucleotides: 11. Germline CDR1 and CDR2: SNHLY and FYNNEI. CDR3 length: 17 amino acids. The CDR3, as DNA: TGTGCCAGCAGGGAGACAGGGGGCCTTTTACAGAACACTGAAGCTTTCTTT. Translated: CASRETGGLLQNTEAFF.

This rearrangement joins TRBV5-6 to TRBJ1-5, with 9 bases lining up with TRBD1. Germline CDR1 SGHDT, CDR2 YYEEEE. Trimming took 3 bases from V and 3 from J; bases not matched to a gene: 4. The CDR3 extends over 15 amino acids. This CDR3 reads CASSYGTGLNQPQHF. DNA of the CDR3: TGTGCCAGCAGCTACGGGACAGGGCTCAATCAGCCCCAGCATTTT.

The rearrangement links TRBV25-1 to TRBJ1-1; D call uncertain. V lost 4 bases and J lost 5, with 14 bases in between. This CDR3 is built from 14 residues. The germline gives CDR1 MGHDK, CDR2 SYGVNS. CDR3 sequence: CASSGQGLGTEAFF. The CDR3 nucleotides read TGTGCCAGCAGTGGACAAGGCCTGGGAACTGAAGCTTTCTTT.

As DNA, the CDR3 is TGTGCCAGCAGTTATAGGGAAAAACTGTTTTTT. As protein: CASSYREKLFF. The rearrangement links TRBV6-2 or TRBV6-3 to TRBJ1-4; D is unclear. The CDR3 is 11 residues long. V dropped 3 bases and J dropped 8 bases, with 4 bases sitting between them. The germline gives CDR1 MNHEY, CDR2 SVGEGT.

The chain carries TRBV6-5 and TRBJ2-7; no clear D gene. Trimming took 0 bases from V and 5 from J, leaving 11 bases between them. Germline values: CDR1 MNHEY, CDR2 SVGAGI. This CDR3 contains 14 residues. This chain's CDR3 is CASSYSIPKDEQYF. The CDR3 DNA is TGTGCCAGCAGTTACTCGATTCCCAAGGACGAGCAGTACTTC.

The gene calls are TRBV11-2 and TRBJ2-5, with D unclear. The CDR3 loop spans 15 amino acids. The V gene's germline CDR1 is SGHAT and CDR2 FQNNGV. The germline V and J ends were trimmed by 6 bases and 3 bases, with 17 bases remaining between them. The CDR3 DNA follows: TGTGCCAGCAGTTACCAGGCGCTAGTTAAAGAGACCCAGTACTTC. It is translated as CASSYQALVKETQYF. Based on the CDR3 plus reference TRBV11-2 and TRBJ2-5, the full variable domain is EAGVAQSPRYKIIEKRQSVAFWCNPISGHATLYWYQQILGQGPKLLIQFQNNGVVDDSQLPKDRFSAERLKGVDSTLKIQPAKLEDSAVYLCASSYQALVKETQYFGPGTRLLVL.

The V and J genes are TRBV7-2 and TRBJ2-3, with a possible D match to TRBD1 (6 bases). CDR1 is SGHTA, CDR2 FQGNSA, per germline. V gave up 6 bases and J gave up 0 bases, with 13 bases separating them. The CDR3 is 15 residues long. The CDR3 here is CASSYDRLSTDTQYF. In nucleotides, the CDR3 is TGTGCCAGCAGTTACGACAGGTTAAGCACAGATACGCAGTATTTT.

The chain is built from TRBV10-3 and TRBJ1-2; D unresolved. The germline CDR1 and CDR2 sequences are ENHRY and SYGVKD. The CDR3 is 13 residues long. V was pared by 6 bases and J by 1 base, with 9 bases between. CDR3 DNA sequence: TGTGCCATCAGACTCAGTAATAACTATGGCTACACCTTC. Its protein is CAIRLSNNYGYTF.

The chain links TRBV10-3 to TRBJ1-1, with a weak D call TRBD1 (5 bases). Per the germline V gene, CDR1 is ENHRY and CDR2 is SYGVKD. The CDR3 is made up of 16 amino acids. Deletions cut 2 bases from V and 1 base from J, with 14 bases between. In nucleotides, the CDR3 is TGTGCCATCAGTGAGAAGGTTCTCAGGGAGAACACTGAAGCTTTCTTT. Translating gives CAISEKVLRENTEAFF.

This clone was found a few times. The rearrangement links TRBV28 to TRBJ1-1; a weak D match, TRBD1 (6 bases). V dropped 6 bases and J dropped 4 bases, with 9 bases sitting between them. The CDR3 is 12 amino acids. CDR1 MDHEN and CDR2 SYDVKM come from the germline V gene. Written as DNA, the CDR3 is TGTGCCAGCAGACTACAGGGCACTGAAGCTTTCTTT. Encoded protein: CASRLQGTEAFF.

This clone was picked up one time. The chain links TRBV4-1 to TRBJ1-6; D is undetermined. Germline assignment: CDR1 MGHRA and CDR2 YSYEKL. Trimming removed 1 base at V and 0 bases at J, with 7 bases between. CDR3 length: 16 amino acids. In nucleotides, the CDR3 is TGCGCCAGCAGCCAAGGCCGGAGCTCCTATAATTCACCCCTCCACTTT. This gives the protein CASSQGRSSYNSPLHF.

The chain combines TRBV6-5 with TRBJ2-5; D uncertain. Germline V gives CDR1 MNHEY, CDR2 SVGAGI. Deletions cut 2 bases from V and 1 base from J, with 14 bases between. The CDR3 covers 16 residues. The CDR3 spells CASSYAKLGLQETQYF. Written as DNA, the CDR3 is TGTGCCAGCAGTTACGCGAAACTTGGGCTCCAAGAGACCCAGTACTTC.

The chain has TRBV6-2 or TRBV6-3 and TRBJ1-1; D gene uncertain. The CDR3 runs to 13 residues. The V gene lost 6 bases and the J gene lost 6 bases, with 14 bases spanning the gap. CDR1 is MNHEY, CDR2 SVGEGT, per germline. The CDR3 region has the DNA TGTGCCAGCAGCGTGGAACGGGCCGCTGAAGCTTTCTTT. Its protein is CASSVERAAEAFF.